The 13 T cell receptor beta chains below come from one sample, sequenced in a study of human T cells and chemical hapten exposure. Time point given: pre-sensitization, week 0. Documented treatment: therapeutic diphenylcyclopropenone sensitization with weekly scalp DPC. MiXCR was run by TCRdb on the RACE reads, yielding one entry per CDR3 protein. The repertoire holds about 260,000 distinct CDR3 sequences, with 7% to 10% as singletons. The source material was whole blood, sampled in connection with sensitization to the hapten diphenylcyclopropenone (DPC). Source of these receptors: a middle-aged woman with alopecia areata. Some clones in this sample may be carry-over from other donors' samples.

The chain combines TRBV20-1 with TRBJ2-3; a weak D match, TRBD2 (5 bases). The germline V and J ends were trimmed by 0 bases and 0 bases, with 16 bases remaining between them. Germline assignment: CDR1 DFQATT and CDR2 SNEGSKA (reference sequence). CDR3 size: 17 residues. CDR3 coding DNA: TGCAGTGCTAGAGATTTTGCACTCCCGGGGAGCACAGATACGCAGTATTTT. Its protein product is CSARDFALPGSTDTQYF.

The chain recombines TRBV29-1 with TRBJ2-2; the D is unclear. The CDR3 consists of 14 residues. V gave up 7 bases and J gave up 1 base, with 13 bases separating them. The germline gives CDR1 SQVTM, CDR2 ANQGSEA. The CDR3 region is CSALGLWNTGELFF. The CDR3 DNA reads as TGCAGCGCTTTAGGGTTGTGGAACACCGGGGAGCTGTTTTTT.

This clonotype was detected only a few times. The chain is built from TRBV7-9 and TRBJ1-1, with TRBD1 matching 12 bases. The germline V gene encodes CDR1 SEHNR and CDR2 FQNEAQ (reference sequence). The CDR3 has 15 residues. J was trimmed by 5 bases and V by 5 bases; bases with no gene match: 6. CDR3 residues: CASSTGQGAGTEAFF. CDR3 nucleotides: TGTGCCAGCAGCACGGGACAGGGGGCCGGGACTGAAGCTTTCTTT.

The V and J genes are TRBV20-1 and TRBJ2-3, with 15 bases fitting TRBD2. Germline values: CDR1 DFQATT, CDR2 SNEGSKA (reference sequence). CDR3 size: 18 residues. The chain's CDR3 is CRVGRDFGLAGGPDTQYF. The CDR3 DNA sequence: TGCAGAGTTGGTAGGGACTTCGGACTAGCGGGAGGGCCAGATACGCAGTATTTT.

This clonotype was counted only a few times. The chain is built from TRBV11-2 and TRBJ1-2; 8 bases align to TRBD1. This CDR3 contains 15 residues. V was pared by 5 bases and J by 4 bases, with 9 bases of the junction left unmatched. Looked up from germline, CDR1 is SGHAT and CDR2 is FQNNGV. As DNA, the CDR3 is TGTGCCAGCAGCCCATCCGGGACAGGAAGCTATGGCTACACCTTC. Its translation: CASSPSGTGSYGYTF.

The V and J genes are TRBV18 and TRBJ2-7, with D possibly matching TRBD1 (6 bases). Germline V gene lookup returns CDR1 KGHSH and CDR2 LQKENI. The CDR3 is 14 residues long. The V end was cut by 5 bases, the J end by 5 bases, with 16 bases between. CDR3 nucleotide sequence: TGTGCCAGCTCAAGGGACACTCCGGGCAACGAGCAGTACTTC. It translates to CASSRDTPGNEQYF.

This clonotype showed up just a few times. The rearrangement links TRBV29-1 to TRBJ2-7; no firm D call. Germline CDR1 is SQVTM and CDR2 is ANQGSEA. V gave up 5 bases and J gave up 0 bases, with 8 bases separating them. This CDR3 comprises 12 residues. The CDR3 sequence: CSVSAPSYEQYF. CDR3 coding DNA: TGCAGCGTTTCAGCCCCCTCCTACGAGCAGTACTTC.

This sequence joins TRBV12-3 or TRBV12-4 and TRBJ1-1; maybe TRBD1 (6 bases). The germline V and J ends were trimmed by 7 bases and 2 bases, with 14 bases remaining between them. The CDR3 loop spans 14 amino acids. The CDR3 here is CASTVGGTNTEAFF. For the CDR3, the DNA is TGTGCCAGCACCGTAGGGGGGACCAACACTGAAGCTTTCTTT.

This clonotype appeared a few times. The rearrangement uses TRBV6-6 and TRBJ2-7, with TRBD2 identical over 11 bases. Trimming removed 4 bases from V and 4 bases from J; junction bases left unmatched: 6. Germline CDR1 is MNHNY and CDR2 is SVGAGI (reference sequence). This CDR3 contains 15 residues. CDR3: CASSSGLAEGYEQYF. CDR3 coding DNA: TGTGCCAGCAGTTCGGGACTAGCGGAGGGATACGAGCAGTACTTC.

This clonotype was counted a few times. This chain connects TRBV7-2 to TRBJ2-5; D may be TRBD1 (5 bases). The ends were cut back, 5 bases at V and 5 bases at J, with 12 bases in the middle. This CDR3 has 13 residues. Germline V gives CDR1 SGHTA, CDR2 FQGNSA. CDR3: CASSGQPRETQYF. Here the CDR3 DNA reads TGTGCCAGCAGCGGACAACCACGGGAGACCCAGTACTTC.

This clonotype occurred a few times. The chain employs TRBV5-1 and TRBJ2-7; D is perhaps TRBD2 (7 bases). Trimming pared 3 bases from V and 5 bases from J, leaving 18 bases between. Germline V gives CDR1 SGHRS, CDR2 YFSETQ. The CDR3 is made up of 15 amino acids. The CDR3 coding sequence is TGCGCCAGCAGCTGGGGGGGCAGGAGATACGACGAGCAGTACTTC. This encodes CASSWGGRRYDEQYF.

There are a few counts of this clonotype. The chain links TRBV10-3 to TRBJ2-7; D not certain. The CDR3 spans 12 residues. CDR1 ENHRY and CDR2 SYGVKD come from the germline V gene. Trimming took 0 bases from V and 6 from J, leaving 6 bases between them. The CDR3 is CAISESASEQYF. CDR3 coding DNA: TGTGCCATCAGTGAGTCGGCCAGCGAGCAGTACTTC.

This clonotype was detected a few times. This rearrangement joins TRBV9 to TRBJ2-3; D assignment may be TRBD1 or TRBD2 (5 bases each). Germline V CDR1 and CDR2: SGDLS, YYNGEE. V lost 4 bases and J lost 1, with 19 bases in between. The CDR3 totals 17 residues. In DNA, the CDR3 is TGTGCCAGCAGCTCCAGTGGGGGTTCCTACGGCACAGATACGCAGTATTTT. This translates into CASSSSGGSYGTDTQYF. The whole variable domain, filled in from reference TRBV9 and TRBJ2-3, reads DSGVTQTPKHLITATGQRVTLRCSPRSGDLSVYWYQQSLDQGLQFLIQYYNGEERAKGNILERFSAQQFPDLHSELNLSSLELGDSALYFCASSSSGGSYGTDTQYFGPGTRLTVL.